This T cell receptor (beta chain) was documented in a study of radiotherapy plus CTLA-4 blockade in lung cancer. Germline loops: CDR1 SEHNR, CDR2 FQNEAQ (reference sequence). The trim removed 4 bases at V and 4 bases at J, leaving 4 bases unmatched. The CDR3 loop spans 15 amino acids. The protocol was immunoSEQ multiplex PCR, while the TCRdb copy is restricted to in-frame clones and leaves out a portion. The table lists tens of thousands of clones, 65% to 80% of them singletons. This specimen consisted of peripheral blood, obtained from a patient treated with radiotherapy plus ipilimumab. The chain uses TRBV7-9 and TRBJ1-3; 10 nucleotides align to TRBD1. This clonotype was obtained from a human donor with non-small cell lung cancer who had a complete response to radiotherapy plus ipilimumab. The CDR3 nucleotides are TGTGCCAGCAGCTCCGACAGGGGGCGAGGAAACACCATATATTTT. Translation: CASSSDRGRGNTIYF.